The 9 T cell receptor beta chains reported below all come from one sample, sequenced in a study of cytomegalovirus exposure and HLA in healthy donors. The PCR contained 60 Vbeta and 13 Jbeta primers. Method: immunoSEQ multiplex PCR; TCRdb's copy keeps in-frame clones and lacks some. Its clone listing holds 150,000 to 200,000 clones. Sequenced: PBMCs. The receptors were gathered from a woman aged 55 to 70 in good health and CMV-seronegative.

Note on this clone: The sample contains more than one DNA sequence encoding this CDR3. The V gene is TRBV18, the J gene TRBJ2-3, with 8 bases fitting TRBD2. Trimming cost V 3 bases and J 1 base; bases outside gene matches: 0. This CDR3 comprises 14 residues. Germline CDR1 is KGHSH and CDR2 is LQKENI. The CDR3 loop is CASSPGGGTDTQYF. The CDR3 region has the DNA TGTGCCAGCTCACCCGGGGGGGGCACAGATACGCAGTATTTT. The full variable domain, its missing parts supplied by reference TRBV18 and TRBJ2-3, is NAGVMQNPRHLVRRRGQEARLRCSPMKGHSHVYWYRQLPEEGLKFMVYLQKENIIDESGMPKERFSAEFPKEGPSILRIQQVVRGDSAAYFCASSPGGGTDTQYFGPGTRLTVL.

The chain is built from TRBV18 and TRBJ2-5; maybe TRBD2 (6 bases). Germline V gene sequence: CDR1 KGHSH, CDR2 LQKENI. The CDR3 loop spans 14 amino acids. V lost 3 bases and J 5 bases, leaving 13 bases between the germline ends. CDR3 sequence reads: CASSPDGGFETQYF. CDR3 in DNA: TGTGCCAGCTCACCCGATGGGGGGTTCGAGACCCAGTACTTC.

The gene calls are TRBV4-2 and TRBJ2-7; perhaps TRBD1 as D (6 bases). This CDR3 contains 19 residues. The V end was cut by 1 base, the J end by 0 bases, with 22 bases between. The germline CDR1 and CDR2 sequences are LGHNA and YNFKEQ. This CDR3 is CASSQALGQTTASSYEQYF. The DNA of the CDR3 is TGTGCCAGCAGCCAAGCCCTCGGACAGACAACCGCGAGCTCCTACGAGCAGTACTTC.

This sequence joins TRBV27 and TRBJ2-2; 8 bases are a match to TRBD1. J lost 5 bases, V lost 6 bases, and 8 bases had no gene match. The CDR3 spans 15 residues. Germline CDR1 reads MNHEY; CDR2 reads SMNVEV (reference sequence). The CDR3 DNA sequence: TGTGCCAGCAGCCACGGACAGGGAGGAACCGGGGAGCTGTTTTTT. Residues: CASSHGQGGTGELFF.

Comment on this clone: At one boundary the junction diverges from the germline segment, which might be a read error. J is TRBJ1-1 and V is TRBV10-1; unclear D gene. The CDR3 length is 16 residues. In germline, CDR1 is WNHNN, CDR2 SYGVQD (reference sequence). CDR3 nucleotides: TGCGCCAACAGTCGGGTCTCACGTATTATGAACACTGAAGCTTTCTTT. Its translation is CANSRVSRIMNTEAFF.

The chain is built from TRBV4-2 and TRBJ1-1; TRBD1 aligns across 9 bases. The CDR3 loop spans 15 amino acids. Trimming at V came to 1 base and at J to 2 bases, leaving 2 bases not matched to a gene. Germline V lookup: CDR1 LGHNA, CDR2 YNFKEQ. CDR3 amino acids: CASSQGTGDNTEAFF. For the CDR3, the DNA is TGTGCCAGCAGCCAAGGGACAGGGGACAACACTGAAGCTTTCTTT.

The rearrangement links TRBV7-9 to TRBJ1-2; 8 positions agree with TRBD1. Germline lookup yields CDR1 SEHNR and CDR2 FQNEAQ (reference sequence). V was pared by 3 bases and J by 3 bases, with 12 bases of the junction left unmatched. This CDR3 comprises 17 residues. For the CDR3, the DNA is TGTGCCAGCAGCTTTACGCCCTCCAGGGGGCGCGACTATGGCTACACCTTC. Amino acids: CASSFTPSRGRDYGYTF.

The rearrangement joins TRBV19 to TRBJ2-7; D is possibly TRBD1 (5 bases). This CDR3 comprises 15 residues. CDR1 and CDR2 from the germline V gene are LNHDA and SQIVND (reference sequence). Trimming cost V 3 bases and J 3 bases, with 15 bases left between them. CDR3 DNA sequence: TGTGCCAGTAGTATGAAAGGCCAGGGCGTCTACGAGCAGTACTTC. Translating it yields CASSMKGQGVYEQYF.

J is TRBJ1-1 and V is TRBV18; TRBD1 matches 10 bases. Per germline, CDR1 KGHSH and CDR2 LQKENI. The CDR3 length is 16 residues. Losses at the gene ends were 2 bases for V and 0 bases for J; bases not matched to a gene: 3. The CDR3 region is CASSPRTGGLNTEAFF. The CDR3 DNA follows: TGTGCCAGCTCACCAAGGACAGGGGGGTTGAACACTGAAGCTTTCTTT.